These T cell receptor beta chains were read from a single sample in a study of T-cell reconstitution after alpha-beta-depleted transplantation in children. One entry per CDR3 protein, called by TCRdb with MiXCR from the PCR reads. The data show 250,000 to 350,000 distinct CDR3 sequences, with approximately 9.6% seen just once and 10% held by the top ten. The source material was PBMCs from the stem cell graft donor, sampled from the stem cell graft. The receptors come from a human donor who donated a stem cell graft to a child with SCID. The CDR3 runs from the conserved cysteine through the conserved F or W. D genes are given only for firm matches. The size field is filled for only some rows; it gives once, few, many or a size class.

cdr3_aa cdr3_nt v_call clone_size j_call d_call
CASWEGGSQPQHF TGTGCCAGCTGGGAGGGAGGGAGTCAGCCCCAGCATTTT TRBV12-3/TRBV12-4 NA TRBJ1-5 NA
CASSETGGSYNEQFF TGTGCCAGCAGTGAAACAGGGGGCTCCTACAATGAGCAGTTCTTC TRBV6-1 many TRBJ2-1 TRBD1
CASSFQPTDTQYF TGTGCCAGCAGCTTTCAACCGACAGATACGCAGTATTTT TRBV7-2 NA TRBJ2-3 NA
CASSLREGGAEAFF TGCGCCAGCAGCCTAAGAGAGGGTGGGGCTGAAGCTTTCTTT TRBV5-1 few TRBJ1-1 NA
CSAAHRGEGQPQHF TGCAGTGCGGCCCACAGGGGAGAGGGGCAGCCCCAGCATTTT TRBV20-1 NA TRBJ1-5 TRBD1
CASSLGTDTDTQYF TGTGCCAGCAGTTTAGGGACGGACACAGATACGCAGTATTTT TRBV12-3/TRBV12-4 many TRBJ2-3 NA
CASSDVGTGKTDTQYF TGCGCCAGCAGTGACGTGGGGACAGGGAAGACAGACACGCAGTATTTT TRBV10-1 NA TRBJ2-3 TRBD1
CASIGTGPEQYF TGTGCCAGCATCGGGACAGGCCCGGAGCAGTACTTC TRBV12-3/TRBV12-4 NA TRBJ2-7 TRBD1
CASSTPGQGGTGELFF TGTGCCAGCAGTACTCCGGGACAGGGTGGCACCGGGGAGCTGTTTTTT TRBV27 NA TRBJ2-2 TRBD1
CASGRTGVDEKLFF TGTGCCAGCGGCAGGACCGGAGTGGATGAAAAACTGTTTTTT TRBV9 many TRBJ1-4 NA
CASTQPVGTGGYNEQFF TGTGCCAGCACCCAACCCGTCGGGACAGGTGGCTACAATGAGCAGTTCTTC TRBV6-1 many TRBJ2-1 TRBD1
CASRGHANTEAFF TGTGCCAGCAGGGGACACGCGAACACTGAAGCTTTCTTT TRBV6-5 NA TRBJ1-1 NA
CASSALGGGETEAFF TGTGCCAGCAGCGCATTGGGCGGAGGGGAGACTGAAGCTTTCTTT TRBV3-1 NA TRBJ1-1 NA
CASSLDREDIQYF TGCGCCAGCAGCTTGGACAGGGAGGACATTCAGTACTTC TRBV5-1 many TRBJ2-4 NA
CASRANEQFF TGTGCCAGCAGAGCAAATGAGCAGTTCTTC TRBV2 many TRBJ2-1 NA
CASSRPILAGELFF TGTGCCAGCAGCCGCCCTATCTTAGCCGGGGAGCTGTTTTTT TRBV5-6 NA TRBJ2-2 NA
CASSPGTGGAFYEQYF TGTGCCAGCTCACCGGGGACAGGCGGAGCGTTCTACGAGCAGTACTTC TRBV18 few TRBJ2-7 TRBD1
CASSSLGLAGQETQYF TGCGCCAGCAGCTCGCTGGGACTAGCGGGGCAAGAGACCCAGTACTTC TRBV5-1 many TRBJ2-5 TRBD2
CASSLEQSYGYTF TGTGCCAGCAGCTTAGAACAGAGCTATGGCTACACCTTC TRBV7-8 few TRBJ1-2 NA
CASSLGDSDTEAFF TGTGCCAGCAGCTTGGGGGATTCTGACACTGAAGCTTTCTTT TRBV5-5 few TRBJ1-1 NA
CASSRDSPTGELFF TGTGCCAGCAGCCGGGACAGCCCCACCGGGGAGCTGTTTTTT TRBV6-4 NA TRBJ2-2 TRBD1
CASSYSLSQAGELFF TGTGCCAGCAGTTACAGTCTAAGCCAGGCCGGGGAGCTGTTTTTT TRBV6-5 few TRBJ2-2 NA
CASSFSLAKNIQYF TGTGCCAGCAGTTTCAGCCTAGCCAAAAACATTCAGTACTTC TRBV12-3/TRBV12-4 NA TRBJ2-4 NA
CASSLEGIANYGYTF TGCGCCAGCAGCTTGGAGGGAATAGCTAACTATGGCTACACCTTC TRBV5-1 NA TRBJ1-2 NA
CATSGVDTGELFF TGTGCCACCAGCGGAGTAGACACCGGGGAGCTGTTTTTT TRBV24-1 few TRBJ2-2 NA
CAISESKGAMNTEAFF TGTGCCATCAGTGAGTCTAAGGGGGCGATGAACACTGAAGCTTTCTTT TRBV10-3 few TRBJ1-1 TRBD1
CSVVWGASGGEQYF TGCAGCGTTGTGTGGGGAGCTAGCGGGGGCGAGCAGTACTTC TRBV29-1 few TRBJ2-7 TRBD2
CASSLEGYHNEQFF TGTGCCAGCAGCTTGGAAGGGTACCACAATGAGCAGTTCTTC TRBV5-4 NA TRBJ2-1 NA
CASSGLGTGARNEQFF TGTGCCAGCAGTGGCTTAGGGACAGGGGCCCGCAATGAGCAGTTCTTC TRBV6-1 NA TRBJ2-1 TRBD1
CASSVTASSQETQYF TGTGCCAGCAGTGTGACAGCTTCTTCCCAAGAGACCCAGTACTTC TRBV2 few TRBJ2-5 NA
CASSQVFQGGQPQHF TGCGCCAGCAGCCAAGTCTTTCAGGGAGGTCAGCCCCAGCATTTT TRBV4-1 few TRBJ1-5 NA
CASSGLAENNEQFF TGTGCCAGCAGTGGGCTAGCGGAAAACAATGAGCAGTTCTTC TRBV12-3/TRBV12-4 many TRBJ2-1 TRBD2
CASSLPTGSSYEQYF TGCGCCAGCAGCCTTCCGACAGGGAGCTCCTACGAGCAGTACTTC TRBV5-1 NA TRBJ2-7 TRBD1
CASSWDRVKSKLFF TGTGCCAGCAGCTGGGACAGGGTAAAAAGTAAACTGTTTTTT TRBV7-2 few TRBJ1-4 TRBD1
CSVGERGSTDTQYF TGCAGCGTTGGAGAGCGGGGGAGCACAGATACGCAGTATTTT TRBV29-1 few TRBJ2-3 TRBD2
CSARDLSNIQYF TGCAGTGCTAGAGATTTGAGCAACATTCAGTACTTC TRBV20-1 few TRBJ2-4 NA
CASRDQGTDTQYF TGTGCCAGCAGGGACCAAGGCACAGATACGCAGTATTTT TRBV2 few TRBJ2-3 NA
CASSLMVDSLHTDTQYF TGTGCCAGCAGCTTAATGGTTGACAGTCTTCACACAGATACGCAGTATTTT TRBV7-9 many TRBJ2-3 NA
CASNRQGQGYEQYF TGTGCCAGCAACCGACAGGGGCAAGGGTACGAGCAGTACTTC TRBV6-1 NA TRBJ2-7 TRBD1
CASSQEVAGVAYNEQFF TGTGCCAGCAGCCAAGAGGTGGCGGGGGTGGCCTACAATGAGCAGTTCTTC TRBV4-2 few TRBJ2-1 TRBD2
CSAAPGQGNSPLHF TGCAGTGCAGCGCCGGGACAGGGTAATTCACCCCTCCACTTT TRBV20-1 many TRBJ1-6 TRBD1
CATSYMPDLNYGYTF TGTGCCACCAGCTACATGCCGGATCTTAACTATGGCTACACCTTC TRBV15 few TRBJ1-2 NA
CASSGAGFGYTF TGTGCCAGCAGTGGGGCAGGGTTCGGCTACACCTTC TRBV2 NA TRBJ1-2 NA
CASSLEPPQGGDYEQYF TGTGCCAGCAGCTTGGAGCCCCCACAGGGGGGAGACTACGAGCAGTACTTC TRBV5-5 NA TRBJ2-7 TRBD1
CASRPGDTPGYTF TGCGCCAGCAGACCAGGAGACACACCCGGCTACACCTTC TRBV5-1 few TRBJ1-2 NA
CSARGSRGAWETQYF TGCAGTGCTAGAGGGTCCAGGGGGGCCTGGGAGACCCAGTACTTC TRBV20-1 few TRBJ2-5 NA